The 5 T cell receptor beta chains listed next were all sequenced from one sample in a study of CD8+ T cells in alopecia areata. Treatment defined: oral pan-JAK inhibitor, 5-10 mg twice daily. The authors extracted RNA and reverse transcribed it into cDNA as the sequencing template. Using immunoSEQ multiplex PCR, the repertoire was profiled, and TCRdb retains in-frame clones only, with some absent. The profile shows about 140,000 clones, more than 85% of them singletons. The sequencing here drew on CD8+ T cells sorted from blood, taken at week 4, from a patient treated with tofacitinib. These receptor sequences come from a human donor with alopecia areata.

The gene calls are TRBV27 and TRBJ2-1; D remains unclear. This CDR3 region has 12 residues. V lost 4 bases to trimming and J lost 4 bases, with 5 bases between them. Germline V gene sequence: CDR1 MNHEY, CDR2 SMNVEV (reference sequence). The DNA of the CDR3 is TGTGCCAGCAGTTCAAATTACAATGAGCAGTTCTTC. Translating it yields CASSSNYNEQFF.

This chain links TRBV27 with TRBJ2-7; D not certain. From germline, CDR1 is MNHEY and CDR2 SMNVEV (reference sequence). The ends were cut back, 1 base at V and 4 bases at J, with 8 bases in the middle. The CDR3 spans 13 residues. This CDR3 reads CASSLLQSYEQYF. CDR3 bases: TGTGCCAGCAGTTTATTACAGAGTTACGAGCAGTACTTC.

The chain joins TRBV30 to TRBJ2-3, with D tentatively TRBD2 (9 bases). The CDR3 extends over 16 amino acids. Trimming shortened V by 5 bases and J by 4 bases, and 22 bases separated the two germline ends. The germline CDR1 and CDR2 sequences are GTSNPN and SVGIG (reference sequence). The CDR3, as DNA: TGTGCCTGGTTACAGGGGGACCTAGCGGGGCCAGATACGCAGTATTTT. This translates into CAWLQGDLAGPDTQYF.

This clone showed up just a few times. This sequence joins TRBV29-1 and TRBJ2-4; possible D gene TRBD1, 5 bases. CDR3 length equals 13 residues. V was shortened by 4 bases and J by 8 bases, with 15 bases between the two germline ends. Germline V gene lookup returns CDR1 SQVTM and CDR2 ANQGSEA. The CDR3, as DNA: TGCAGCGTTGTGTCAGGGCCGGTGGACATTCAGTACTTC. Protein: CSVVSGPVDIQYF. Complete variable domain (other parts from reference TRBV29-1 and TRBJ2-4): SAVISQKPSRDICQRGTSLTIQCQVDSQVTMMFWYRQQPGQSLTLIATANQGSEATYESGFVIDKFPISRPNLTFSTLTVSNMSPEDSSIYLCSVVSGPVDIQYFGAGTRLSVL.

The chain is built from TRBV9 and TRBJ2-7; tentative D call: TRBD2 (5 bases). Per germline, CDR1 SGDLS and CDR2 YYNGEE. The V and J ends lost 3 bases and 2 bases respectively, with 15 bases between them. The CDR3 consists of 15 residues. Written as DNA, the CDR3 is TGTGCCAGCAGCGCGCCCGCCCGGGGAACCTACGAGCAGTACTTC. Encoded protein: CASSAPARGTYEQYF.